These 21 T cell receptor beta chains were all obtained from the same sample, sequenced in a study of shared T cell receptors in the human thymus. Assay: immunoSEQ multiplex PCR; the TCRdb copy retains only in-frame clones and omits some. The sample shows about 380,000 clones, over 90% of them seen only once. Sequenced material: thymocytes. All receptors come from a human donor.

The chain recombines TRBV7-9 with TRBJ1-1, with 9 positions matching TRBD1. CDR3 size: 14 residues. The junction had 6 bases not matched to a gene; V was cut back by 5 bases and J by 5 bases. Germline V CDR1 and CDR2: SEHNR, FQNEAQ (reference sequence). The CDR3 loop is CASSPRTGETEAFF. CDR3 bases: TGTGCCAGCAGCCCCAGGACAGGGGAGACTGAAGCTTTCTTT.

This clone appeared a single time. The chain carries TRBV4-3 and TRBJ2-4; D might be TRBD2 (6 bases). Germline assignment: CDR1 LGHNA and CDR2 YSLEER. CDR3 length equals 16 residues. V was shortened by 2 bases and J by 1 base, with 12 bases between the two germline ends. DNA of the CDR3: TGCGCCAGCAGCCAAATTTACCGGGGGGCCAAAAACATTCAGTACTTC. Residues: CASSQIYRGAKNIQYF.

The rearrangement joins TRBV23-1 to TRBJ2-1; D may be TRBD2 (6 bases). TRBV23-1 is an ORF, with its function uncertain. V lost 2 bases and J lost 8, with 19 bases in between. The CDR3 extends over 16 amino acids. The CDR3: CASSQPLYSSGHEQFF. CDR3 DNA: TGCGCCAGCAGTCAACCTTTGTACTCGAGCGGGCATGAGCAGTTCTTC.

This clone was recorded once. V is TRBV12-2 and J is TRBJ2-1; the table calls TRBD2, which could not be checked here. TRBV12-2 constitutes a pseudogene. CDR3 length: 18 amino acids. The CDR3 region is CASRLAEIGRALYNEQFF. CDR3 nucleotide sequence: TGTGCAAGTCGCTTAGCTGAAATCGGGAGGGCCCTCTACAATGAGCAGTTCTTC.

The chain recombines TRBV7-2 with TRBJ2-7, with 9 positions matching TRBD1. The germline gives CDR1 SGHTA, CDR2 FQGNSA. J lost 4 bases, V lost 5 bases, and 9 bases had no gene match. The CDR3 sequence is 15 residues long. CDR3 amino acids: CASSVGPQGAYEQYF. DNA for the CDR3: TGTGCCAGCAGCGTGGGCCCACAGGGGGCGTACGAGCAGTACTTC.

This clone has a single count. V and J are TRBV11-2 and TRBJ1-1; D unresolved. CDR1 SGHAT and CDR2 FQNNGV come from the germline V gene. The V end lost 3 bases, the J end lost 5 bases, and 10 bases lay between the germline ends. The CDR3 length is 13 residues. Here the CDR3 DNA reads TGTGCCAGCAGCTTTGGCCAGACTACTGAAGCTTTCTTT. Its translation is CASSFGQTTEAFF. The full variable domain, completed using reference TRBV11-2 and TRBJ1-1, is EAGVAQSPRYKIIEKRQSVAFWCNPISGHATLYWYQQILGQGPKLLIQFQNNGVVDDSQLPKDRFSAERLKGVDSTLKIQPAKLEDSAVYLCASSFGQTTEAFFGQGTRLTVV.

The rearrangement links TRBV9 to TRBJ2-1; 7 bases are a match to TRBD1. V lost 3 bases and J lost 0; bases outside the gene matches: 6. Germline CDR1 is SGDLS and CDR2 is YYNGEE. There are 16 residues in the CDR3. Here the CDR3 reads CASSARGWRSYNEQFF. The CDR3 nucleotides read TGTGCCAGCAGCGCCAGGGGGTGGCGCTCCTACAATGAGCAGTTCTTC.

This chain links TRBV28 with TRBJ1-5; 8 positions agree with TRBD1. The length of the CDR3 is 15 residues. The germline gives CDR1 MDHEN, CDR2 SYDVKM. V gave up 6 bases and J gave up 5 bases; unmatched junction bases: 9. The CDR3 loop is CASRKQGGYDQPQHF. As DNA, the CDR3 is TGTGCCAGCAGGAAACAGGGGGGATATGATCAGCCCCAGCATTTT. The full variable domain, in which reference TRBV28 and TRBJ1-5 provide the parts outside the CDR3, is DVKVTQSSRYLVKRTGEKVFLECVQDMDHENMFWYRQDPGLGLRLIYFSYDVKMKEKGDIPEGYSVSREKKERFSLILESASTNQTSMYLCASRKQGGYDQPQHFGDGTRLSIL.

With regard to this clone: This same CDR3 is encoded by further DNA sequences in the sample. This chain links TRBV20-1 with TRBJ2-2; possibly TRBD1 for D (6 bases). The CDR3 extends over 11 amino acids. The V gene's germline CDR1 is DFQATT and CDR2 SNEGSKA (reference sequence). The V gene lost 2 bases and the J gene lost 8 bases, with 6 bases spanning the gap. CDR3 protein: CSARRGGELFF. In DNA, the CDR3 is TGCAGTGCTAGAAGGGGGGGGGAGCTGTTTTTT.

This rearrangement joins TRBV27 to TRBJ2-7; TRBD2 aligns across 14 bases. The CDR3 has 19 residues. V lost 9 bases, J lost 3 bases, and 19 bases stayed unmatched. The germline V gene has CDR1 MNHEY and CDR2 SMNVEV (reference sequence). CDR3 nucleotide sequence: TGTGCCAGTAAGCCCGAGGGGACTAGCGGGAGAGGCGGTCGCTACGAGCAGTACTTC. This gives the protein CASKPEGTSGRGGRYEQYF.

This rearrangement joins TRBV28 to TRBJ2-7; TRBD2 matches 7 bases. With V trimmed by 2 bases and J by 0 bases, 13 bases remained unmatched. This CDR3 is built from 18 residues. The germline V gene encodes CDR1 MDHEN and CDR2 SYDVKM. In DNA, the CDR3 is TGTGCCAGCAGTTTAAACTTCCCTAGCGGAGATAGCTCCTACGAGCAGTACTTC. Translating it yields CASSLNFPSGDSSYEQYF.

The rearrangement links TRBV5-8 to TRBJ2-1; 14 nucleotides line up with TRBD2. J was trimmed by 4 bases and V by 0 bases; bases with no gene match: 9. The V gene's germline CDR1 is SGHTS and CDR2 YDEGEE. The CDR3 runs to 19 residues. CDR3 DNA sequence: TGTGCCAGCAGCTTGGACGGGACTAGCGGGAGATGGTGGTACAATGAGCAGTTCTTC. It translates to CASSLDGTSGRWWYNEQFF.

The rearrangement joins TRBV7-9 to TRBJ1-2; a weak D match, TRBD1 (6 bases). CDR1 SEHNR and CDR2 FQNEAQ come from the germline V gene (reference sequence). The CDR3 contains 15 residues. V was trimmed by 6 bases and J by 1 base, leaving 15 bases between them. In DNA form, the CDR3 reads TGTGCCAGCAGTAACACAGGGAGTCGTAACTATGGCTACACCTTC. This gives the protein CASSNTGSRNYGYTF.

The rearrangement links TRBV7-9 to TRBJ1-2, with D unresolved. The CDR3 spans 13 residues. V lost 0 bases and J lost 9, with 11 bases in between. CDR1 and CDR2 (germline): SEHNR, FQNEAQ (reference sequence). Written as DNA, the CDR3 is TGTGCCAGCAGCTTAGCCGGACCCGGTAGCTACACCTTC. Translating gives CASSLAGPGSYTF.

The V and J genes are TRBV7-9 and TRBJ2-5; TRBD1 matches at 9 bases. Looked up from germline, CDR1 is SEHNR and CDR2 is FQNEAQ (reference sequence). After removal of 4 bases from V and 4 bases from J, the junction contained 7 bases not matched to a gene. The CDR3 has 15 amino acids. The CDR3 nucleotides read TGTGCCAGCAGCTCCCCGGACAGGGGTTCAGAGACCCAGTACTTC. Protein sequence: CASSSPDRGSETQYF.

This chain joins TRBV11-2 and TRBJ1-4; TRBD1 matches at 10 bases. V shed 5 bases, J shed 8 bases, and the junction held 20 bases outside the gene matches. Germline V gives CDR1 SGHAT, CDR2 FQNNGV. The CDR3 has 19 amino acids. For the CDR3, the DNA is TGTGCCAGCAGCCCTTTAGACAGGGGGCGTCCTCTCCCCCTCGAAAAACTGTTTTTT. Amino acid sequence: CASSPLDRGRPLPLEKLFF.

The chain couples TRBV29-1 to TRBJ2-5; D is possibly TRBD1 or TRBD2 (5 bases each). The germline V gene has CDR1 SQVTM and CDR2 ANQGSEA. The CDR3 is 15 residues long. V lost 4 bases and J 4 bases, leaving 19 bases between the germline ends. The CDR3 spells CSVGVQRGARETQYF. CDR3 coding DNA: TGCAGCGTTGGGGTCCAAAGGGGAGCAAGAGAGACCCAGTACTTC.

This rearrangement joins TRBV6-5 to TRBJ1-4, with 7 bases fitting TRBD1. Germline loops: CDR1 MNHEY, CDR2 SVGAGI. The CDR3 is made up of 15 amino acids. Trimming removed 10 bases from V and 0 bases from J; junction bases left unmatched: 8. The CDR3 loop reads CATRRQGATNEKLFF. The CDR3 coding sequence is TGTGCCACCCGTCGTCAGGGGGCAACTAATGAAAAACTGTTTTTT.

V gene TRBV7-2 combines with J gene TRBJ2-7; D unclear. Germline V gene lookup returns CDR1 SGHTA and CDR2 FQGNSA. This CDR3 has 15 amino acids. Trimming removed 1 base at V and 4 bases at J, with 14 bases between. In DNA, the CDR3 is TGTGCCAGCAGCTTAGGCACTACCCCCAAATACGAGCAGTACTTC. The encoded protein is CASSLGTTPKYEQYF.

J is TRBJ1-1 and V is TRBV19; D not certain. The CDR3 has 14 residues. Per the germline V gene, CDR1 is LNHDA and CDR2 is SQIVND (reference sequence). Trimming took off 5 bases at V and 5 bases at J, with 15 bases between the two ends. The CDR3: CASSPGRSETEAFF. The DNA for the CDR3 is TGTGCCAGTAGTCCCGGAAGGTCGGAAACTGAAGCTTTCTTT.

The chain carries TRBV19 and TRBJ1-5; D is perhaps TRBD1 (6 bases). CDR1 and CDR2 (germline): LNHDA, SQIVND (reference sequence). The CDR3 runs to 13 residues. V lost 5 bases and J 5 bases, leaving 10 bases between the germline ends. CDR3: CASSWGGYQPQHF. The CDR3 nucleotides read TGTGCCAGTAGTTGGGGGGGCTATCAGCCCCAGCATTTT.